This T cell receptor beta chain was identified in a study of graft-versus-host responses after intestinal transplantation. Study overall: The transplants performed in recipients were multivisceral, liver-intestinal, or isolated intestinal. Anti-thymocyte globulin was used for induction in all recipients, who then took tacrolimus and steroids for approximately 3 years. Study results and limitations: Within allografts, high graft-versus-host to host-versus-graft clonal ratios were seen among patients with graft-donor T cell macrochimerism. GvH clones turned up in recipient marrow; some had shown up first in ileum or blood.

This CDR3 has 11 residues. Germline CDR1 is SGHAT and CDR2 is FQNNGV. V shed 5 bases and J shed 9 bases, with 10 bases lying between them. Details on this clone: Its antigen is unknown.

Sequenced by immunoSEQ multiplex PCR; TCRdb stores in-frame clones only, minus some. The profile covers about 120,000 clones, with around 95% appearing a single time and over 2.5% taken by the ten largest. This rearrangement joins TRBV11-2 to TRBJ2-5; D is perhaps TRBD1 (5 bases). The clonotype was recovered from a human donor who received an intestinal transplant. Source: unstimulated CD8+ T cells sorted from spleen or lymph node cells, taken before intestinal transplant. DNA for the CDR3: TGTGCCAGCAGCCAACTCAGGGCCCAGTACTTC. This translates into CASSQLRAQYF.